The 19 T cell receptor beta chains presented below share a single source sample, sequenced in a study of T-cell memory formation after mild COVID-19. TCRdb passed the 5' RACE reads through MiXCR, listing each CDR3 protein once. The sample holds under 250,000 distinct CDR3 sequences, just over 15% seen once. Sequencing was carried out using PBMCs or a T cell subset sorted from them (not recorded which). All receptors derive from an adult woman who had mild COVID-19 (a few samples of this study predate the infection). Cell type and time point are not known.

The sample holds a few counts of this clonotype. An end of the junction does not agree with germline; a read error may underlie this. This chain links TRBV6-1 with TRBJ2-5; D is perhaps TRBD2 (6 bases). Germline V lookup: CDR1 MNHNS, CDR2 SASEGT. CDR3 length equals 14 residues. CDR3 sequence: CASSENGSGSPSLF. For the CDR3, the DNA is TGTGCCAGCAGTGAAAATGGGAGCGGGTCTCCAAGCCTCTTC.

In DNA, the CDR3 is TGTGCCAGCAGTTACTCGACGCGGACAGCGTATGGCTACACCTTC. Protein: CASSYSTRTAYGYTF. The V gene is TRBV6-5, the J gene TRBJ1-2; tentatively, D is TRBD1 (6 bases). The CDR3 extends over 15 amino acids. The V and J ends lost 0 bases and 5 bases respectively, with 13 bases between them. Germline V gene data show CDR1 as MNHEY and CDR2 as SVGAGI.

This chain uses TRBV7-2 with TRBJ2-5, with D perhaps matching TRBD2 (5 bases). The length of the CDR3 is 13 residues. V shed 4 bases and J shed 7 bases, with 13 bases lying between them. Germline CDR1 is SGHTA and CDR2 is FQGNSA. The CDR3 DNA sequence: TGTGCCAGCAGCTCCGGCCCAGAGGGGACCCAGTACTTC. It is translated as CASSSGPEGTQYF. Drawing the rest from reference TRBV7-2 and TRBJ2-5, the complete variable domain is GAGVSQSPSNKVTEKGKDVELRCDPISGHTALYWYRQSLGQGLEFLIYFQGNSAPDKSGLPSDRFSAERTGGSVSTLTIQRTQQEDSAVYLCASSSGPEGTQYFGPGTRLLVL.

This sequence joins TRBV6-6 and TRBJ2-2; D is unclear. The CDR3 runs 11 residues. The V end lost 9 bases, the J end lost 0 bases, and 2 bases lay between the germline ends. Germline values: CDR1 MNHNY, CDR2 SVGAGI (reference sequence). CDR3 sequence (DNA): TGTGCCAGTACGAACACCGGGGAGCTGTTTTTT. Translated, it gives CASTNTGELFF.

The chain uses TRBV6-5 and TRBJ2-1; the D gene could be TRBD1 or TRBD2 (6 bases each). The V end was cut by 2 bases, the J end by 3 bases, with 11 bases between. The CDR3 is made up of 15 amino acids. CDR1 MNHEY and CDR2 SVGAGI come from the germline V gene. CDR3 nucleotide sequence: TGTGCCAGCAGTTACAAGGGGGGAAGCTACAATGAGCAGTTCTTC. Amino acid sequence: CASSYKGGSYNEQFF.

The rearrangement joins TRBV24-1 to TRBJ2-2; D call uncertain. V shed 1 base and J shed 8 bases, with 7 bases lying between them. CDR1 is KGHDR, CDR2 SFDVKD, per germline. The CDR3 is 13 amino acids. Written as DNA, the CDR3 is TGTGCCACCAGTGATTTCCCCTGGGGGGAGCTGTTTTTT. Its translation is CATSDFPWGELFF.

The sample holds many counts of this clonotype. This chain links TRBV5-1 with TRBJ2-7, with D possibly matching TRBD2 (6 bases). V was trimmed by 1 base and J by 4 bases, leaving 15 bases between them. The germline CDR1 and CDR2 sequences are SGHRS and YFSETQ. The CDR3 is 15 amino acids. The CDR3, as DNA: TGCGCCAGCAGCTTGCGGAGGGACGGAGGGTACGAGCAGTACTTC. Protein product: CASSLRRDGGYEQYF.

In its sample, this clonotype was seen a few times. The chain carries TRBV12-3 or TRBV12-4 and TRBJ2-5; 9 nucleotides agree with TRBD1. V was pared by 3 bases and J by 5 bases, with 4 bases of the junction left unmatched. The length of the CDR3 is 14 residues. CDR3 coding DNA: TGTGCCAGCAGTTTCAGGACAGGGGCTGAGACCCAGTACTTC. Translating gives CASSFRTGAETQYF.

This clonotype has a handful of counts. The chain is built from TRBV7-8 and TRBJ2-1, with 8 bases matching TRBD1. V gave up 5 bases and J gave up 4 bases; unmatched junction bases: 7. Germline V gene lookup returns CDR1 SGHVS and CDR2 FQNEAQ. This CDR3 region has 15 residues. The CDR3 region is CASSPGGLVYNEQFF. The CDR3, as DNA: TGTGCCAGCAGCCCAGGGGGCCTCGTTTACAATGAGCAGTTCTTC. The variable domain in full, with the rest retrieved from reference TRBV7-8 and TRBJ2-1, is GAGVSQSPRYKVAKRGQDVALRCDPISGHVSLFWYQQALGQGPEFLTYFQNEAQLDKSGLPSDRFFAERPEGSVSTLKIQRTQQEDSAVYLCASSPGGLVYNEQFFGPGTRLTVL.

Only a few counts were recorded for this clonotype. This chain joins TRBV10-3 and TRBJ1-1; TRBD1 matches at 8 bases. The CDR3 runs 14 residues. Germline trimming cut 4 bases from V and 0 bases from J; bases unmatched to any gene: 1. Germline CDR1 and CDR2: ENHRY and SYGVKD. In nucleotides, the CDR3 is TGTGCCATCAGTGGACAGGGGCTGAACACTGAAGCTTTCTTT. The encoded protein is CAISGQGLNTEAFF.

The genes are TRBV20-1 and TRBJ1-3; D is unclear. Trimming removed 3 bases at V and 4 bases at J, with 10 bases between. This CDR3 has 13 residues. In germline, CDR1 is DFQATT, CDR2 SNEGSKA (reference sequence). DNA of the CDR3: TGCAGTGCTAGCAAGGCTCAAGGAAACACCATATATTTT. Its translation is CSASKAQGNTIYF.

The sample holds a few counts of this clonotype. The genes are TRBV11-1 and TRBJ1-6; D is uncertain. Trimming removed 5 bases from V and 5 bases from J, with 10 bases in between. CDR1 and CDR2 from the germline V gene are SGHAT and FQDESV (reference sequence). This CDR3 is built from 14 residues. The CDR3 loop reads CASSRTADNSPLHF. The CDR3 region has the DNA TGTGCCAGCAGCCGGACGGCGGATAATTCACCCCTCCACTTT. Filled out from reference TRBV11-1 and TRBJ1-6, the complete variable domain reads EAEVAQSPRYKITEKSQAVAFWCDPISGHATLYWYRQILGQGPELLVQFQDESVVDDSQLPKDRFSAERLKGVDSTLKIQPAELGDSAMYLCASSRTADNSPLHFGNGTRLTVT.

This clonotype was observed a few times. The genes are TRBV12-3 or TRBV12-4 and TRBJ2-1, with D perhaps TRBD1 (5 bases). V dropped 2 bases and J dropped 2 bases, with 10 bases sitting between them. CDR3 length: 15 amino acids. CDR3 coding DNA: TGTGCCAGCAGTTTACGGCAGGGCCCCTACAATGAGCAGTTCTTC. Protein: CASSLRQGPYNEQFF.

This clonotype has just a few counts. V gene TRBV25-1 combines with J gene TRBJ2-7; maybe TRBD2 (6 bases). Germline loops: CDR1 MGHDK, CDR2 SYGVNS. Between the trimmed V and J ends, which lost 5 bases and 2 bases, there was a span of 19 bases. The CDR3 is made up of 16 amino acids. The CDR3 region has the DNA TGTGCCAGCAGTTTCAACGGAGGGGTAAAGACCTACGAGCAGTACTTC. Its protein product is CASSFNGGVKTYEQYF.

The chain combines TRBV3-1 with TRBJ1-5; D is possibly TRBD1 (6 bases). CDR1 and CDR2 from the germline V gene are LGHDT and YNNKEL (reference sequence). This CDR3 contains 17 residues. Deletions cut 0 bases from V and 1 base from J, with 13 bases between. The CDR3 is CASSQDKGGLSNQPQHF. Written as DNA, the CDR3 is TGTGCCAGCAGCCAAGATAAGGGGGGGCTAAGCAATCAGCCCCAGCATTTT.

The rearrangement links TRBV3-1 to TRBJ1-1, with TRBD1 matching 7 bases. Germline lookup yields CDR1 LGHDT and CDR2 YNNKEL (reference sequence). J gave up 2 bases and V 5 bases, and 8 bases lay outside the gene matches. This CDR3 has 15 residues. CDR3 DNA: TGTGCCAGCAGCTTTCTGGGACAGAGAAACACTGAAGCTTTCTTT. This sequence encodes CASSFLGQRNTEAFF.

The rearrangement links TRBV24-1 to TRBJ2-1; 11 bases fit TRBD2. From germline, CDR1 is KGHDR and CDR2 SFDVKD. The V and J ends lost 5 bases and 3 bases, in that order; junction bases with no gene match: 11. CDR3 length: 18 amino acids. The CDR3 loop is CATSGSTGTSGDYNEQFF. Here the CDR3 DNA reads TGTGCCACCAGTGGGTCCACTGGGACTAGCGGTGACTACAATGAGCAGTTCTTC.

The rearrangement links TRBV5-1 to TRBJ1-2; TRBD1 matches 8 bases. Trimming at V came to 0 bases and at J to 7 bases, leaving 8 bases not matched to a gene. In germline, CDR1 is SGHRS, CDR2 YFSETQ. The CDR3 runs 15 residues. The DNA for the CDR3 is TGCGCCAGCAGCTTGGCCGGACAGGGCGAGGGTGGCTACACCTTC. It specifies CASSLAGQGEGGYTF.

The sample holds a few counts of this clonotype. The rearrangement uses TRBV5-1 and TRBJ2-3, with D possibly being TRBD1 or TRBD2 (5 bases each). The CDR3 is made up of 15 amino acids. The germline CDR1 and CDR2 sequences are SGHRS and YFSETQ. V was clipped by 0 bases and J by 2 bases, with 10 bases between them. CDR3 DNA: TGCGCCAGCAGCTTGGAGGGACGAGACACAGATACGCAGTATTTT. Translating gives CASSLEGRDTDTQYF.